One and the same sample provided the 32 T cell receptor beta chains below, sequenced in a study of response to subunit inactivated influenza vaccine. TCRdb reprocessed the RT-PCR reads with MiXCR, giving one entry per CDR3 protein. The sample includes hundreds of thousands of distinct CDR3 sequences, less than 20% of them seen just once. This material consisted of PBMCs from blood, taken approximately 5 days after vaccination. These receptors all come from a man aged 50-60 years who received an inactivated influenza vaccine.

At least ten counts were recorded for this clonotype. The rearrangement uses TRBV29-1 and TRBJ2-3; D perhaps matches TRBD2 (6 bases). Germline-derived CDR1 and CDR2 are SQVTM and ANQGSEA. Deletions cut 6 bases from V and 8 bases from J, with 15 bases between. This CDR3 has 12 residues. The CDR3 loop is CSVTGLRSTQYF. The DNA of the CDR3 is TGCAGCGTCACGGGACTCCGCTCTACGCAGTATTTT.

This clonotype has a handful of counts. CDR3 sequence reads: CASSLAGGIPDTQYF. DNA for the CDR3: TGCGCCAGCAGCCTAGCGGGAGGAATACCAGATACGCAGTATTTT. The chain carries TRBV5-1 and TRBJ2-3, with 11 bases matching TRBD2. V lost 4 bases to trimming and J lost 4 bases; unmatched junction nucleotides: 5. Germline V gene sequence: CDR1 SGHRS, CDR2 YFSETQ. This CDR3 is 15 amino acids long.

The chain uses TRBV19 and TRBJ2-7; D is uncertain. The CDR3 is 13 residues long. Trimming pared 1 base from V and 7 bases from J, leaving 11 bases between. The germline V gene has CDR1 LNHDA and CDR2 SQIVND (reference sequence). The CDR3: CASSIASRWEQYF. As DNA, the CDR3 is TGTGCCAGTAGTATAGCCTCTCGATGGGAGCAGTACTTC.

This clonotype was found a few times. The chain is built from TRBV20-1 and TRBJ2-2, with a possible D match to TRBD2 (5 bases). V was cut by 3 bases and J by 4 bases, with 15 bases left in between. Looked up from germline, CDR1 is DFQATT and CDR2 is SNEGSKA (reference sequence). The length of the CDR3 is 15 residues. The CDR3 is CSASLGSVPTGELFF. The CDR3 DNA follows: TGCAGTGCTAGCCTAGGGAGTGTTCCCACCGGGGAGCTGTTTTTT.

The V gene is TRBV5-1, the J gene TRBJ2-1, with D maybe TRBD2 (6 bases). The CDR3 has 13 residues. CDR1 SGHRS and CDR2 YFSETQ come from the germline V gene. Trimming took 4 bases from V and 10 from J, leaving 15 bases between them. The CDR3 here is CASSPMGGREQFF. DNA of the CDR3: TGCGCCAGCAGCCCAATGGGGGGACGAGAGCAGTTCTTC.

In this sample, this clonotype turned up many times. The genes are TRBV29-1 and TRBJ2-2; no firm D call. This CDR3 comprises 10 residues. The V and J ends lost 7 bases and 6 bases respectively, with 6 bases between them. CDR1 SQVTM and CDR2 ANQGSEA come from the germline V gene. CDR3 residues: CSAVSGELFF. The CDR3 nucleotides read TGCAGCGCAGTGTCCGGGGAGCTGTTTTTT.

CDR3 region: CASSLDQLGVQYF. In DNA, the CDR3 is TGTGCCAGCAGCTTAGATCAATTGGGGGTTCAGTACTTC. The rearrangement uses TRBV11-2 and TRBJ2-4; D may correspond to TRBD1 or TRBD2 (5 bases each). V was clipped by 0 bases and J by 11 bases, with 11 bases between them. CDR1 is SGHAT and CDR2 is FQNNGV in the germline V gene. The length of the CDR3 is 13 residues.

This clonotype has a handful of counts. This chain's CDR3 is CASSLLRLAGRGSTDTQYF. The DNA of the CDR3 is TGTGCCAGCTCGCTGCTGAGACTAGCGGGACGGGGTTCAACAGATACGCAGTATTTT. The chain is built from TRBV28 and TRBJ2-3; 11 bases match TRBD2. The junction had 19 bases not matched to a gene; V was cut back by 8 bases and J by 3 bases. The CDR3 covers 19 residues. Germline V CDR1 and CDR2: MDHEN, SYDVKM.

The chain employs TRBV5-1 and TRBJ2-5, with TRBD1 matching over 7 bases. This CDR3 has 14 residues. V was clipped by 0 bases and J by 3 bases; unmatched bases: 2. Germline CDR1 is SGHRS and CDR2 is YFSETQ. The DNA of the CDR3 is TGCGCCAGCAGCTTGGACAGGGGTGAAGAGACCCAGTACTTC. Translated: CASSLDRGEETQYF.

The V call is TRBV4-2, the J call TRBJ2-3, with TRBD2 identical over 8 bases. Germline trimming cut 4 bases from V and 3 bases from J; bases unmatched to any gene: 6. This CDR3 is 15 amino acids long. CDR1 and CDR2 (germline): LGHNA, YNFKEQ. CDR3 region: CASSPLREATDTQYF. CDR3 nucleotides: TGTGCCAGCAGCCCCTTGCGGGAGGCGACAGATACGCAGTATTTT.

The chain couples TRBV12-3 or TRBV12-4 to TRBJ1-5; TRBD1 agrees at 7 bases. This CDR3 spans 14 amino acids. V lost 7 bases and J lost 1; bases outside the gene matches: 4. This CDR3 reads CASTMTGSNQPQHF. DNA for the CDR3: TGTGCCAGCACTATGACAGGGAGCAATCAGCCCCAGCATTTT.

There are a few counts of this clonotype. The chain recombines TRBV7-9 with TRBJ2-1; D gene unclear. Germline V lookup: CDR1 SEHNR, CDR2 FQNEAQ (reference sequence). The CDR3 spans 13 residues. Trimming stripped 1 base from V and 8 bases from J, with 9 bases between. This CDR3 is CASSLVGVHEQFF. CDR3 nucleotide sequence: TGTGCCAGCAGCTTAGTTGGCGTTCATGAGCAGTTCTTC.

This chain connects TRBV5-1 to TRBJ1-6; TRBD1 matches at 7 bases. Per the germline V gene, CDR1 is SGHRS and CDR2 is YFSETQ. Losses at the gene ends were 4 bases for V and 9 bases for J; bases not matched to a gene: 10. The CDR3 covers 15 residues. This CDR3 reads CASSALETGSSPLHF. CDR3 in DNA: TGCGCCAGCAGCGCTCTGGAGACAGGGTCTTCACCCCTCCACTTT.

In this sample, this clonotype turned up a few times. The chain joins TRBV7-6 to TRBJ1-5; D is undetermined. CDR1 and CDR2 from the germline V gene are SGHVS and FNYEAQ. The ends were cut back, 1 base at V and 0 bases at J, with 10 bases in the middle. The CDR3 consists of 16 residues. The CDR3 loop reads CASSLEVGDSNQPQHF. CDR3 bases: TGTGCCAGCAGCTTAGAGGTCGGGGATAGCAATCAGCCCCAGCATTTT.

V usage is TRBV5-6 and J usage is TRBJ2-7, with a possible D match to TRBD2 (6 bases). CDR3 length: 15 residues. With 0 bases removed from V and 6 bases from J, the gap between germline ends came to 16 bases. Germline-derived CDR1 and CDR2 are SGHDT and YYEEEE. The CDR3 region is CASSLAGGTGLEQYF. The CDR3 coding sequence is TGTGCCAGCAGCTTGGCCGGGGGAACCGGTCTCGAGCAGTACTTC. The full variable domain, rest sourced from reference TRBV5-6 and TRBJ2-7, is DAGVTQSPTHLIKTRGQQVTLRCSPKSGHDTVSWYQQALGQGPQFIFQYYEEEERQRGNFPDRFSGHQFPNYSSELNVNALLLGDSALYLCASSLAGGTGLEQYFGPGTRLTVT.

The rearrangement joins TRBV4-3 to TRBJ2-1, with D perhaps TRBD1 or TRBD2 (5 bases each). The CDR3 contains 15 residues. V lost 4 bases to trimming and J lost 0 bases, with 10 bases between them. In germline, CDR1 is LGHNA, CDR2 YSLEER. The CDR3 coding sequence is TGCGCCAGCAGCCGAGGGGACGGCTCCTACAATGAGCAGTTCTTC. Its protein is CASSRGDGSYNEQFF.

The sample holds a few counts of this clonotype. The V gene is TRBV20-1, the J gene TRBJ2-7, with 11 bases lining up with TRBD1. Germline trimming cut 4 bases from V and 8 bases from J; bases unmatched to any gene: 13. Per the germline V gene, CDR1 is DFQATT and CDR2 is SNEGSKA (reference sequence). The CDR3 totals 15 residues. CDR3 amino acids: CSATPTRDRGYQQYF. CDR3 nucleotides: TGCAGTGCTACCCCGACCCGGGACAGGGGGTACCAGCAGTACTTC.

A word on this clonotype: This may arise from a read error, as a much more abundant clone is one base away. The chain couples TRBV28 to TRBJ2-7; possibly TRBD1 for D (6 bases). Germline assignment: CDR1 MDHEN and CDR2 SYDVKM. The V and J ends lost 3 bases and 3 bases respectively, with 9 bases between them. This CDR3 is 13 amino acids long. CDR3 DNA sequence: TGTGCCAGCAGTTTTGGACAGTACTACGAGCAGTACTTC. It specifies CASSFGQYYEQYF.

The V gene is TRBV20-1, the J gene TRBJ2-3, with D perhaps matching TRBD1 (5 bases). The CDR3 runs 12 residues. Trimming pared 6 bases from V and 6 bases from J, leaving 13 bases between. Germline assignment: CDR1 DFQATT and CDR2 SNEGSKA (reference sequence). CDR3 coding DNA: TGCAGTGCCAAGGGGATTCGGGATACGCAGTATTTT. Its protein product is CSAKGIRDTQYF.

The chain has TRBV27 and TRBJ2-4; 7 bases are shared with TRBD2. The trim removed 8 bases at V and 1 base at J, leaving 2 bases unmatched. The CDR3 covers 13 residues. Germline CDR1 is MNHEY and CDR2 is SMNVEV (reference sequence). The CDR3 DNA sequence: TGTGCCAGCGTGGGGGGGGCCAAAAACATTCAGTACTTC. Translation gives CASVGGAKNIQYF.

This clonotype turned up a few times. This rearrangement joins TRBV20-1 to TRBJ1-5; unclear D gene. CDR1 and CDR2 from the germline V gene are DFQATT and SNEGSKA (reference sequence). V dropped 3 bases and J dropped 0 bases, with 9 bases sitting between them. The CDR3 spans 14 residues. The CDR3 spells CSASPDSSNQPQHF. Written as DNA, the CDR3 is TGCAGTGCTAGCCCGGACTCTAGCAATCAGCCCCAGCATTTT.

This clonotype has more than one count but fewer than ten. The chain uses TRBV5-1 and TRBJ2-7, with D unclear. Trimming took off 1 base at V and 2 bases at J, with 10 bases between the two ends. Germline-derived CDR1 and CDR2 are SGHRS and YFSETQ. The CDR3 extends over 14 amino acids. The CDR3 DNA reads as TGCGCCAGCAGCTTGTCCGGTCCGCCCTACGAGCAGTACTTC. Translating it yields CASSLSGPPYEQYF.

The gene calls are TRBV12-3 or TRBV12-4 and TRBJ1-2, with D unclear. V lost 6 bases to trimming and J lost 8 bases, with 16 bases between them. CDR3 length: 13 amino acids. CDR3 region: CASRSDGGRGYTF. Written as DNA, the CDR3 is TGTGCCAGCAGGTCGGACGGCGGGAGAGGCTACACCTTC.

Only a few counts were recorded for this clonotype. The chain recombines TRBV6-1 with TRBJ2-1; 8 bases fit TRBD1. The CDR3 runs 17 residues. The germline V gene has CDR1 MNHNS and CDR2 SASEGT. With V trimmed by 5 bases and J by 4 bases, 13 bases remained unmatched. CDR3 bases: TGTGCCAGCAGTCCCAACTACGGGACAGGACTATACAATGAGCAGTTCTTC. This sequence encodes CASSPNYGTGLYNEQFF.

This clonotype was counted between two and nine times. The genes are TRBV7-2 and TRBJ2-1, with a tentative D call TRBD2 (5 bases). The V gene lost 0 bases and the J gene lost 6 bases, with 12 bases spanning the gap. Germline-derived CDR1 and CDR2 are SGHTA and FQGNSA. This CDR3 spans 15 amino acids. Here the CDR3 reads CASSLAIASFNEQFF. The DNA of the CDR3 is TGTGCCAGCAGCTTAGCGATCGCTAGCTTCAATGAGCAGTTCTTC.

The J gene is TRBJ2-6, the V gene TRBV27; 9 bases align to TRBD1. V was clipped by 4 bases and J by 1 base; unmatched bases: 11. The CDR3 sequence is 19 residues long. CDR1 is MNHEY and CDR2 is SMNVEV in the germline V gene (reference sequence). The CDR3, as DNA: TGTGCCAGCAGTTCCCCCCGGGGACAGGGCATATCTGGGGCCAACGTCCTGACTTTC. Translation gives CASSSPRGQGISGANVLTF.

CDR3 nucleotide sequence: TGTGCCATCAGTGCCCTACGGGACAACAACAATGAGCAGTTCTTC. Its translation: CAISALRDNNNEQFF. The chain employs TRBV10-3 and TRBJ2-1, with D possibly being TRBD1 (6 bases). This CDR3 has 15 residues. Germline CDR1 is ENHRY and CDR2 is SYGVKD. V was cut by 4 bases and J by 5 bases, with 15 bases left in between.

This rearrangement joins TRBV4-2 to TRBJ1-2, with 9 positions matching TRBD1. J gave up 3 bases and V 2 bases, and 4 bases lay outside the gene matches. This CDR3 has 15 amino acids. Germline CDR1 LGHNA, CDR2 YNFKEQ. CDR3 protein: CASSQTGGADYGYTF. In DNA, the CDR3 is TGTGCCAGCAGCCAAACAGGGGGCGCGGACTATGGCTACACCTTC.

The chain links TRBV4-3 to TRBJ2-1; 10 bases agree with TRBD1. Germline assignment: CDR1 LGHNA and CDR2 YSLEER. The CDR3 has 15 residues. V dropped 3 bases and J dropped 9; count of bases not matched to a gene: 8. In nucleotides, the CDR3 is TGCGCCAGCAGCCACCAGGACAGGGGGTTGGGTGAGCAGTTCTTC. Its translation: CASSHQDRGLGEQFF.

The rearrangement uses TRBV6-2 or TRBV6-3 and TRBJ1-5; the D gene is possibly TRBD1 (6 bases). This CDR3 spans 12 amino acids. With 5 bases removed from V and 9 bases from J, the gap between germline ends came to 11 bases. CDR1 is MNHEY and CDR2 is SVGEGT in the germline V gene. CDR3 sequence (DNA): TGTGCCAGCAGTAACAGGGTTGTGCCCCAGCATTTT. Translating gives CASSNRVVPQHF.

The rearrangement links TRBV21-1 to TRBJ2-5; whether TRBD2, the table's D call, matches the DNA was not checked. TRBV21-1 counts as a pseudogene. The CDR3 has 16 amino acids. Written as DNA, the CDR3 is TGTGCCAGCAGCGGGAGGAGCGGGAGTGGGTCAGAGACCCAGTACTTC. Translation: CASSGRSGSGSETQYF.

The rearrangement links TRBV20-1 to TRBJ1-1; D call uncertain. CDR1 and CDR2 (germline): DFQATT, SNEGSKA (reference sequence). V was pared by 3 bases and J by 3 bases, with 17 bases between. This CDR3 spans 15 amino acids. The CDR3 DNA reads TGCAGTGCTAGGGGCGGACCCCGGATACACACTGAAGCTTTCTTT. Its protein product is CSARGGPRIHTEAFF.